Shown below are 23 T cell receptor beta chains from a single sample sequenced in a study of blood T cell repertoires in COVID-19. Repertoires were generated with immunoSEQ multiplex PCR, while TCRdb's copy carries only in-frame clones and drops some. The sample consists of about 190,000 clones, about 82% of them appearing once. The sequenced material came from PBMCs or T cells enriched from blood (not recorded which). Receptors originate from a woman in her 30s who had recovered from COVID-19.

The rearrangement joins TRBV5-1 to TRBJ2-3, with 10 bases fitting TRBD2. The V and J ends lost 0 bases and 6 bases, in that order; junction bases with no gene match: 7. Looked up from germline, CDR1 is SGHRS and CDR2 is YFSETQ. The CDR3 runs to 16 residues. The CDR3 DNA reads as TGCGCCAGCAGCTTGGCGTTAGCGGGAGGTGTCGATACGCAGTATTTT. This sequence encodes CASSLALAGGVDTQYF. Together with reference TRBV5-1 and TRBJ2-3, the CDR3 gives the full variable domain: KAGVTQTPRYLIKTRGQQVTLSCSPISGHRSVSWYQQTPGQGLQFLFEYFSETQRNKGNFPGRFSGRQFSNSRSEMNVSTLELGDSALYLCASSLALAGGVDTQYFGPGTRLTVL.

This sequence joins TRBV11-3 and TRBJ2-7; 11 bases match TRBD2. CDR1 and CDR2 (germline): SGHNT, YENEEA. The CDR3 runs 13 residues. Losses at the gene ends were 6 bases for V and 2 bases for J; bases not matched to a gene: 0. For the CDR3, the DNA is TGTGCCAGCAGTAGCGGGAGGGCCTACGAGCAGTACTTC. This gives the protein CASSSGRAYEQYF.

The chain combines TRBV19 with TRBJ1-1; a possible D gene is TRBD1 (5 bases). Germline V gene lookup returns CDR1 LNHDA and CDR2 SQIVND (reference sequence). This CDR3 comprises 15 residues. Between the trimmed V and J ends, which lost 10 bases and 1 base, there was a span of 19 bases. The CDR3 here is CATQTAQGWNTEAFF. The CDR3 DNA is TGTGCCACTCAGACAGCCCAGGGATGGAACACTGAAGCTTTCTTT.

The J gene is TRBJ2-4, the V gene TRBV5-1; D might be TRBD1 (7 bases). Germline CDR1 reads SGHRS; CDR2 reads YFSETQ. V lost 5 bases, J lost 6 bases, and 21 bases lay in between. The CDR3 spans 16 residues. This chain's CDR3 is CASRKSGGGQGNIQYF. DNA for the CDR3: TGCGCCAGCAGAAAGAGTGGAGGGGGCCAGGGAAACATTCAGTACTTC.

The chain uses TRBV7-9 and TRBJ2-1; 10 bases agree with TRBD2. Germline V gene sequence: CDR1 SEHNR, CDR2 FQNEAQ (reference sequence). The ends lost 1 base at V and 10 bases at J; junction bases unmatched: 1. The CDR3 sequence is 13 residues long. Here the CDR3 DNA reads TGTGCCAGCAGCTTAGAACTAGCGGGAGAGCAGTTCTTC. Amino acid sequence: CASSLELAGEQFF.

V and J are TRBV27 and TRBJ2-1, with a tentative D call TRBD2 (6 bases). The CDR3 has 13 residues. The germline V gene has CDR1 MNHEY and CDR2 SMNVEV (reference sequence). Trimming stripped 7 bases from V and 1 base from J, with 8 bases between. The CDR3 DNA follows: TGTGCCAGCAAGGGAGGATCCTACAATGAGCAGTTCTTC. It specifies CASKGGSYNEQFF.

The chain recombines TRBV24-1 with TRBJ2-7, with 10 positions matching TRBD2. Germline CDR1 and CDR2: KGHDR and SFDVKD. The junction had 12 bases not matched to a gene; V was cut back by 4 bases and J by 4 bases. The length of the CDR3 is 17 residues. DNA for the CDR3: TGTGCCACCAGTGACTCCAAATTAGCGGGAGGAGTATACGAGCAGTACTTC. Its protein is CATSDSKLAGGVYEQYF.

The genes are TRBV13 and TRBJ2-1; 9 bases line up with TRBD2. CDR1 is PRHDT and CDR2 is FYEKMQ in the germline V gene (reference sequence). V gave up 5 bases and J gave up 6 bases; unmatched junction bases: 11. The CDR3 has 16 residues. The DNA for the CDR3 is TGTGCCAGCAGCCCCTCGCCCGGGACTAGCTTCAATGAGCAGTTCTTC. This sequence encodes CASSPSPGTSFNEQFF.

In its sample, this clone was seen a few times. The CDR3 region has the DNA TGTGCCAGCAGCCCACAGCGGGACTACACCGGGGAGCTGTTTTTT. Residues: CASSPQRDYTGELFF. V is TRBV5-4 and J is TRBJ2-2, with 7 bases lining up with TRBD2. CDR1 and CDR2 (germline): SGHNT, YYREEE (reference sequence). The CDR3 extends over 15 amino acids. V gave up 4 bases and J gave up 3 bases; unmatched junction bases: 6.

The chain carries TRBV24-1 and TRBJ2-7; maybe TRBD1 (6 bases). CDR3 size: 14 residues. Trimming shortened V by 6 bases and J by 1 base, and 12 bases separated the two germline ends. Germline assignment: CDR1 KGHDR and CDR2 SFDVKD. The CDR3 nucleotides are TGTGCCACCAGTTTAGGGGGAAGATCCTACGAGCAGTACTTC. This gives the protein CATSLGGRSYEQYF.

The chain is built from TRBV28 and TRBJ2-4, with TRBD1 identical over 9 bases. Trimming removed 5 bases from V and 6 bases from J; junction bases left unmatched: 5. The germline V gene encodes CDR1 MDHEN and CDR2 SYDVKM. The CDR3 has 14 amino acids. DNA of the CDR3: TGTGCCAGCAGTCCGCAGACAGGGGGAAACATTCAGTACTTC. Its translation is CASSPQTGGNIQYF. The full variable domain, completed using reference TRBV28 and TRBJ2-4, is DVKVTQSSRYLVKRTGEKVFLECVQDMDHENMFWYRQDPGLGLRLIYFSYDVKMKEKGDIPEGYSVSREKKERFSLILESASTNQTSMYLCASSPQTGGNIQYFGAGTRLSVL.

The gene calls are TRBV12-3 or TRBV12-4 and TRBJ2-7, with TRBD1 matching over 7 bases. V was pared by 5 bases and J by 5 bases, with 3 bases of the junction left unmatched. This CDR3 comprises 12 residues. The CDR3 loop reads CASSDRAHEQYF. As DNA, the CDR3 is TGTGCCAGCAGTGACAGGGCCCACGAGCAGTACTTC.

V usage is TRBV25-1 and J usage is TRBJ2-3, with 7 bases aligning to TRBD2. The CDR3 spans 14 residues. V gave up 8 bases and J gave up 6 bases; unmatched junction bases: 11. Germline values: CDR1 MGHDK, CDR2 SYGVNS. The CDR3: CASLMGGSADTQYF. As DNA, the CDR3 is TGTGCCAGCTTAATGGGCGGGAGTGCGGATACGCAGTATTTT.

The CDR3 spells CASRSGTSSYNEQFF. CDR3 coding DNA: TGTGCCAGCAGGAGCGGGACCAGCTCCTACAATGAGCAGTTCTTC. This chain joins TRBV6-5 and TRBJ2-1; TRBD2 agrees at 7 bases. The CDR3 sequence is 15 residues long. The V gene's germline CDR1 is MNHEY and CDR2 SVGAGI. After removal of 6 bases from V and 0 bases from J, the junction contained 5 bases not matched to a gene.

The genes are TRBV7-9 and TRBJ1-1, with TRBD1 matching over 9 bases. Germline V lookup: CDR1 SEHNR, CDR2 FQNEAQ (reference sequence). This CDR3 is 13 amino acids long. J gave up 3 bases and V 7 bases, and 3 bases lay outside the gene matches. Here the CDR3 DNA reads TGTGCCAGCACGGGACAGGGATACACTGAAGCTTTCTTT. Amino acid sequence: CASTGQGYTEAFF.

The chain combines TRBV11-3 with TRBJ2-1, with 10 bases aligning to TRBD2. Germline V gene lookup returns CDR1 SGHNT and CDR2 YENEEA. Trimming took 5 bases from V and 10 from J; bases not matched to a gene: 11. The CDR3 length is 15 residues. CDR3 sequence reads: CASSTTVSGGAEQFF. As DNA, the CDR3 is TGTGCCAGCAGCACCACCGTCAGCGGGGGGGCCGAGCAGTTCTTC. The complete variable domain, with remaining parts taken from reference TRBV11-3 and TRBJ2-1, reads EAGVVQSPRYKIIEKKQPVAFWCNPISGHNTLYWYLQNLGQGPELLIRYENEEAVDDSQLPKDRFSAERLKGVDSTLKIQPAELGDSAVYLCASSTTVSGGAEQFFGPGTRLTVL.

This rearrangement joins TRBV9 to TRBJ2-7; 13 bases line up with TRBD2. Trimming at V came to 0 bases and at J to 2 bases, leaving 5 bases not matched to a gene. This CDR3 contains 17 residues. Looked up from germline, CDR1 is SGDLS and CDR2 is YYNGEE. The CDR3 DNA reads TGTGCCAGCAGCGTAGGACTAGCGGGAGGAACGGCCTACGAGCAGTACTTC. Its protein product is CASSVGLAGGTAYEQYF.

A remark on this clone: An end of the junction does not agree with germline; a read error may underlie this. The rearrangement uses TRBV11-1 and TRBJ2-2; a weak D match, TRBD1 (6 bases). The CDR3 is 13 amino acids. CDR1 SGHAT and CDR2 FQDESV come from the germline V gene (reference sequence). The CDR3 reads CASSLDWNRELFF. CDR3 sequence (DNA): TGTGCCAGCAGCTTAGATTGGAACAGGGAACTGTTTTTT. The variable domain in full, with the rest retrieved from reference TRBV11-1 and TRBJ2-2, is EAEVAQSPRYKITEKSQAVAFWCDPISGHATLYWYRQILGQGPELLVQFQDESVVDDSQLPKDRFSAERLKGVDSTLKIQPAELGDSAMYLCASSLDWNRELFFGEGSRLTVL.

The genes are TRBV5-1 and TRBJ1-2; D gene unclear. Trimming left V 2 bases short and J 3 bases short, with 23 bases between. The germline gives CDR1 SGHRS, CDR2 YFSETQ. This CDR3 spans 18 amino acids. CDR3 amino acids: CASSFYVSNAKMDYGYTF. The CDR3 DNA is TGCGCCAGCAGCTTTTACGTGTCAAATGCTAAAATGGACTATGGCTACACCTTC.

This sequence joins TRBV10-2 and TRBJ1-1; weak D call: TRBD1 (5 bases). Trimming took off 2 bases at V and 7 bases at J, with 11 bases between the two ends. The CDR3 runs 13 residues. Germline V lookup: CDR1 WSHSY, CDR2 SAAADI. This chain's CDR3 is CASSERGKGEAFF. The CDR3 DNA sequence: TGCGCCAGCAGTGAGCGGGGGAAGGGTGAAGCTTTCTTT.

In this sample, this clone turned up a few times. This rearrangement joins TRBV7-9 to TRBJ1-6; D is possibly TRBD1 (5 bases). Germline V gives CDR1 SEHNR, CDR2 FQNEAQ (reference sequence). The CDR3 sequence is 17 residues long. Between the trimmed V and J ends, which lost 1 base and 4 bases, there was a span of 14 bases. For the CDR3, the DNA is TGTGCCAGCAGCTTAGATGGCAGCCGGGGGTATAATTCACCCCTCCACTTT. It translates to CASSLDGSRGYNSPLHF.

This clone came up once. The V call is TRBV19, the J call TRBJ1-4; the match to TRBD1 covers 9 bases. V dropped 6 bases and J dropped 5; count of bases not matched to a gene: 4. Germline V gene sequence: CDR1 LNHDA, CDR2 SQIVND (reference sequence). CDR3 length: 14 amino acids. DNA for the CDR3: TGTGCCAGTAGGCCCGGGACAGGGAATGAAAAACTGTTTTTT. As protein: CASRPGTGNEKLFF.

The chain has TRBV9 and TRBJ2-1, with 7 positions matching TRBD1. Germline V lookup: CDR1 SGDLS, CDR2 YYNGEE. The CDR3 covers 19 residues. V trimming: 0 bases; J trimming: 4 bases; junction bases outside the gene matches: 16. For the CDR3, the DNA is TGTGCCAGCAGCGTAGGGTTCCACAAGGGACAGATTAAGTACAATGAGCAGTTCTTC. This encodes CASSVGFHKGQIKYNEQFF.